The source of this TCR beta chain is a study of tumor-infiltrating lymphocytes in oesophageal squamous cell carcinoma. TCRdb itself ran the PCR reads through MiXCR, one entry per CDR3 protein. Of over 15,000 distinct CDR3 sequences listed, roughly 53% were seen once; the top ten hold about a quarter. Trimming stripped 2 bases from V and 5 bases from J, with 12 bases between. This CDR3 spans 14 amino acids. Germline CDR1 and CDR2: LNHDA and SQIVND (reference sequence). This clonotype was seen ten or more times. The receptor was derived from a male donor with esophageal squamous cell carcinoma. The specimen sequenced was esophageal tumor tissue. This rearrangement joins TRBV19 to TRBJ2-5; perhaps TRBD2 as D (6 bases). This CDR3 reads CASSIRRGEETQYF. The CDR3 coding sequence is TGTGCCAGTAGTATAAGGAGGGGAGAGGAGACCCAGTACTTC.